This TCR beta chain was sequenced for a study of cytomegalovirus exposure and HLA in healthy donors. Whole-study results and caveats: Earlier analysis found most TCR beta V segments productive about 90% or about 30% of the time.

Use of 60 Vbeta and 13 Jbeta primers characterized the PCR. Only in-frame clones appear in the TCRdb table, and some are missing; sequencing was by immunoSEQ multiplex PCR. This sample yields 200,000 to 250,000 clones, of which more than 60% are seen a single time; 2.7% belongs to the top ten. Germline assignment: CDR1 LNHDA and CDR2 SQIVND (reference sequence). With 10 bases removed from V and 3 bases from J, the gap between germline ends came to 15 bases. This CDR3 region has 13 residues. In regard to this clone: No antigen is known for it.

The source of this sequence is a woman in her fifties or sixties in good health and CMV-seropositive. Sequencing input: PBMCs. The gene calls are TRBV19 and TRBJ1-1; D unclear. CDR3 amino acids: CATILEGHTEAFF. The CDR3 coding sequence is TGTGCCACTATATTGGAGGGTCACACTGAAGCTTTCTTT.